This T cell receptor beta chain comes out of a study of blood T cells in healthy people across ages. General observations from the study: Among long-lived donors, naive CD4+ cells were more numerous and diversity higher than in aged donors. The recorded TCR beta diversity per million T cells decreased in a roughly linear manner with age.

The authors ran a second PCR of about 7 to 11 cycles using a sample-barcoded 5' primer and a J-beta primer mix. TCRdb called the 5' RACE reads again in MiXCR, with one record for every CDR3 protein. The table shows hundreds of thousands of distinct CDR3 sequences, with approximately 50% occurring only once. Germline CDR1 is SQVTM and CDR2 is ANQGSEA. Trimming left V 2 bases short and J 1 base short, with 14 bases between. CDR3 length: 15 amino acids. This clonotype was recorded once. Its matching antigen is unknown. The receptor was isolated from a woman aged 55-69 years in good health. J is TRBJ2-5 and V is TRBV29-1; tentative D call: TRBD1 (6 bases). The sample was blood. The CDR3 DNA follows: TGCAGCGTTGAAAGGAGCAGGGGTTCCCAAGAGACCCAGTACTTC. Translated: CSVERSRGSQETQYF.